Sequencing of this T cell receptor (beta chain) was carried out in a study of vaccination effects on CD4 cells after COVID-19 (dated 2022 in TCRdb). Notes on the research overall: In the ViraFEST assay, PBMC were stimulated with viral peptide pools, and antigen-specific CD4+ T cell clonotypes were then identified by expansion using TCR sequencing. SARS-CoV-2 spike-specific CD4+ TCR repertoires from before and after mRNA vaccination were compared in COVID-19 convalescent patients and in infection-naive vaccine recipients. The full study included 10 to 11 COVID-19 convalescent patients and several SARS-CoV-2-naive healthy vaccine recipients. Each well held fewer than 2.5 million PBMC cultured in IMDM containing roughly 5.1% human AB serum, 8.5 to 10 IU/ml IL-2 and gentamicin, along with around 9.4 ug/ml peptides. Cultures from other donors in the study were sequenced using the Oncomine TCR Beta short-read assay on an Illumina iSeq 100. Two doses of either the BNT162b2 or the mRNA-1273 mRNA SARS-CoV-2 vaccine were administered to participants.

On this clone: The antigen it recognizes is unknown. Per-nucleotide qualities are absent, and no much larger clonotype sits a single base away.

Library preparation employed the immunoSEQ multiplex PCR assay. TCR beta CDR3 sequencing was performed on DNA from the cultured, isolated CD4+ T cells. The source study handled its data this way. Non-productive TCR sequences were discarded, and reads were trimmed to the CDR3 region, with only CDR3s of 7 or more amino acids retained. Antigen-specific clonotypes were identified using the MANAFEST web app by comparison of expansion in peptide wells against reference cultures. For clones to be considered positive, expansion at FDR<0.05 versus reference and all other wells, an odds ratio above 5, and a frequency above 0.1% in two replicate wells were required. Clonotypes significantly expanded in SARS-CoV-2 spike wells and in at least one common cold coronavirus spike condition were defined as cross-reactive. CDR3 similarity was assessed by Levenshtein distance using the stringdist R package, and unrooted trees were constructed with ape in R 3.6.1. This immuneACCESS table, as held by TCRdb, lists in-frame sequences with V and J called but not all clones. Of the missing ones, under half trace to an unresolved V gene in checked studies; the others have no known cause. D and trimming were read from the DNA, whereas the V and J calls and clone size are those reported in that table. Across this sample there are about 74,000 clones, with 75% to 80% seen only once. The ten largest clones capture around 2% of the sample.

The germline V gene yields MRHNA for CDR1 and SNTAGT for CDR2. At the junction V is shortened by 5 bases and J by 0 bases, with 11 bases in between. The CDR3, cysteine through phenylalanine, is 15 amino acids long. The read is trimmed to its CDR3 DNA, 45 bases read in frame from base 1. After approximately eleven days of culture, CD4+ T cells were isolated with the EasySep CD4+ T cell isolation kit. Healthy vaccine recipients had no prior SARS-CoV-2 infection, confirmed by negative nucleocapsid antibodies before and after vaccination. Half of the culture medium was replaced with fresh IL-2-containing medium on days 3 and 7. Unless otherwise noted, each peptide stimulation condition was cultured in triplicate wells. PBMC were separated from whole blood using Ficoll-Paque Plus gradient centrifugation and were then either cryopreserved at -140C or used fresh. The QIAamp micro DNA kit was used to extract genomic DNA from the cultured CD4+ T cells.

The paper's findings and limits, for the study overall: At late post-vaccination timepoints, both infection-induced and vaccine-induced clones showed marked clonal contraction, consistent with waning T cell responses. The study was limited by a small number of convalescent patients, and early post-infection timepoints were lacking. In healthy vaccine recipients, vaccine-induced clones were almost all SARS-CoV-2 mono-reactive, with only 1 of 255 being cross-reactive with common cold coronaviruses.

The sequence links TRBV6-4 to TRBJ1-3; confidence is insufficient to name the D gene. The input for sequencing was CD4+ T cells from PBMCs cultured without peptide, taken before COVID-19 vaccination. The receptor was isolated from a human donor who received a COVID-19 vaccine. Read as DNA, the sequence is TGTGCCAGCAGTCTTGACGGAAGCTCTGGAAACACCATATATTTT. Its protein reads: CASSLDGSSGNTIYF.